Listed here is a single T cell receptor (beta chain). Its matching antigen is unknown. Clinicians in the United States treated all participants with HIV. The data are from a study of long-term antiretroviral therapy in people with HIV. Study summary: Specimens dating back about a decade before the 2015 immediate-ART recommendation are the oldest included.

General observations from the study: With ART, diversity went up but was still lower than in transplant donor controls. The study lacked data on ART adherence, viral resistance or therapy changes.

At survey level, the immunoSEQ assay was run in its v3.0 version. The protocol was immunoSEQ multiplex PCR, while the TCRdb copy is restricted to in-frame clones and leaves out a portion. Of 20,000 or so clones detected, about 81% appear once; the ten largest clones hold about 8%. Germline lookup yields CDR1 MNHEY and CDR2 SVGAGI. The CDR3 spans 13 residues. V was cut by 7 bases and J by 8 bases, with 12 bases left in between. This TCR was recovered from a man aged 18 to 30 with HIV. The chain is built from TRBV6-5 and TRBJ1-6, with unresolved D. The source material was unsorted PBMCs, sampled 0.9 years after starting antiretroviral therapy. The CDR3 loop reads CASTHREYSPLHF. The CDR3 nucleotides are TGTGCCAGCACCCACCGGGAATATTCACCCCTCCACTTT.